This passage covers 30 T cell receptor beta chains from one sample sequenced in a study of cytomegalovirus exposure and HLA in healthy donors. Sequenced by immunoSEQ multiplex PCR; TCRdb stores in-frame clones only, minus some. The table lists around 140,000 clones, 85% to 90% of them singletons. Sequencing was performed on PBMCs. The receptors were sampled from a man aged 18 to 29 in good health and CMV-seropositive.

The V call is TRBV28, the J call TRBJ1-2; no firm D call. CDR3 length equals 15 residues. V lost 5 bases and J 4 bases, leaving 17 bases between the germline ends. Germline lookup yields CDR1 MDHEN and CDR2 SYDVKM. The CDR3 region is CASSTVYESLYGYTF. The CDR3 nucleotides read TGTGCCAGCAGTACTGTATATGAATCACTCTATGGCTACACCTTC.

This chain uses TRBV6-5 with TRBJ1-2; no clear D gene. The CDR3 totals 12 residues. CDR1 MNHEY and CDR2 SVGAGI come from the germline V gene. V was trimmed by 2 bases and J by 6 bases, leaving 7 bases between them. The DNA for the CDR3 is TGTGCCAGCAGTTACGGCATGAATGGCTACACCTTC. Translation gives CASSYGMNGYTF.

DNA for the CDR3: TGTGCCAGCAGCCAAGAGGGGGACAGGGGGCTGGATGAGCAGTTCTTC. Translating it yields CASSQEGDRGLDEQFF. The V call is TRBV4-2, the J call TRBJ2-1; 12 nucleotides agree with TRBD1. This CDR3 is built from 16 residues. Germline-derived CDR1 and CDR2 are LGHNA and YNFKEQ. J lost 8 bases, V lost 0 bases, and 5 bases had no gene match.

The rearrangement joins TRBV6-5 to TRBJ1-2, with unresolved D. The CDR3 runs to 13 residues. Germline V gene sequence: CDR1 MNHEY, CDR2 SVGAGI. Trimming stripped 2 bases from V and 10 bases from J, with 14 bases between. CDR3 DNA: TGTGCCAGCAGTTACGGTAGTAAGGAGGACTACACCTTC. It yields the protein CASSYGSKEDYTF.

The genes are TRBV11-3 and TRBJ2-7, with a possible D match to TRBD2 (6 bases). Trimming cost V 0 bases and J 3 bases, with 15 bases left between them. Germline loops: CDR1 SGHNT, CDR2 YENEEA. CDR3 length equals 16 residues. The CDR3 here is CASSLELWPGDYEQYF. For the CDR3, the DNA is TGTGCCAGCAGCTTAGAATTATGGCCGGGGGACTACGAGCAGTACTTC.

The V call is TRBV29-1, the J call TRBJ2-1; 16 bases match TRBD2. Germline CDR1 is SQVTM and CDR2 is ANQGSEA. Trimming cost V 7 bases and J 7 bases; bases outside gene matches: 1. The CDR3 is made up of 13 amino acids. The CDR3 protein is CSGGLAGGNEQFF. In DNA, the CDR3 is TGCAGCGGGGGACTAGCGGGAGGGAATGAGCAGTTCTTC.

The chain is built from TRBV29-1 and TRBJ2-1; 13 bases map to TRBD2. Trimming removed 8 bases from V and 11 bases from J; junction bases left unmatched: 3. CDR1 SQVTM and CDR2 ANQGSEA come from the germline V gene. This CDR3 is built from 11 residues. The CDR3 coding sequence is TGCAGCCTGGGACTAGCGGGACAGCAGTTCTTC. This sequence encodes CSLGLAGQQFF.

V is TRBV19 and J is TRBJ1-5; 10 nucleotides align to TRBD1. Looked up from germline, CDR1 is LNHDA and CDR2 is SQIVND (reference sequence). CDR3 length: 16 residues. Germline trimming cut 9 bases from V and 3 bases from J; bases unmatched to any gene: 11. The CDR3 region is CASVIGTGVVNQPQHF. CDR3 in DNA: TGTGCCAGCGTTATAGGGACAGGGGTTGTCAATCAGCCCCAGCATTTT.

Only one count was recorded for this clone. J is TRBJ1-2 and V is TRBV5-6, with D possibly being TRBD1 (6 bases). V was clipped by 3 bases and J by 8 bases, with 20 bases between them. The CDR3 has 15 residues. Germline assignment: CDR1 SGHDT and CDR2 YYEEEE. The chain's CDR3 is CASSWGWGGAYGYTF. The CDR3 DNA reads as TGTGCCAGCAGCTGGGGCTGGGGGGGCGCGTACGGCTACACCTTC.

This chain links TRBV28 with TRBJ1-2; D might be TRBD1 (5 bases). V shed 5 bases and J shed 4 bases, with 11 bases lying between them. The CDR3 spans 13 residues. Germline V lookup: CDR1 MDHEN, CDR2 SYDVKM. Written as DNA, the CDR3 is TGTGCCAGCAGTCTACAGGTCCTCTATGGCTACACCTTC. Its protein product is CASSLQVLYGYTF.

The chain uses TRBV5-1 and TRBJ2-3, with a possible D match to TRBD1 (6 bases). Between the trimmed V and J ends, which lost 7 bases and 2 bases, there was a span of 14 bases. The CDR3 spans 14 residues. The V gene's germline CDR1 is SGHRS and CDR2 YFSETQ. For the CDR3, the DNA is TGCGCCAGCGGCCCACAGGGCAACACAGATACGCAGTATTTT. Protein product: CASGPQGNTDTQYF.

V and J are TRBV6-1 and TRBJ2-3, with D possibly TRBD1 on 6 matching bases. V lost 9 bases, J lost 3 bases, and 16 bases lay in between. CDR1 and CDR2 (germline): MNHNS, SASEGT. CDR3 length: 14 amino acids. CDR3 in DNA: TGTGCCAGAAACTCGACAGGCCGGACAGATACGCAGTATTTT. The encoded protein is CARNSTGRTDTQYF.

The genes are TRBV11-2 and TRBJ2-3, with D maybe TRBD1 (6 bases). CDR3 length: 13 residues. V lost 1 base and J lost 7, with 9 bases in between. Germline-derived CDR1 and CDR2 are SGHAT and FQNNGV. The CDR3 DNA is TGTGCCAGCAGCTTAGGGACAGTCCATACGCAGTATTTT. As protein: CASSLGTVHTQYF.

This chain links TRBV5-8 with TRBJ2-7; no reliable D call. The V gene's germline CDR1 is SGHTS and CDR2 YDEGEE. The V gene lost 1 base and the J gene lost 0 bases, with 11 bases spanning the gap. This CDR3 region has 15 residues. CDR3 residues: CASSLKESYSYEQYF. In DNA form, the CDR3 reads TGTGCCAGCAGCTTGAAGGAGTCCTACTCCTACGAGCAGTACTTC.

This chain uses TRBV2 with TRBJ2-5; TRBD2 agrees at 9 bases. Germline CDR1 and CDR2: SNHLY and FYNNEI. CDR3 length: 16 residues. V was clipped by 7 bases and J by 5 bases; unmatched bases: 14. The CDR3 DNA is TGTGCCAGCATGGGTAGCGGGAGTATTTCTCGGGAGACCCAGTACTTC. Translating it yields CASMGSGSISRETQYF.

This clone has a single count. This chain uses TRBV19 with TRBJ1-1, with 7 nucleotides matching TRBD1. Germline V gene lookup returns CDR1 LNHDA and CDR2 SQIVND (reference sequence). Trimming at V came to 7 bases and at J to 4 bases, leaving 12 bases not matched to a gene. The CDR3 has 15 amino acids. This CDR3 is CASTGRGSLGTEAFF. CDR3 in DNA: TGTGCCAGTACCGGCAGGGGGTCGTTGGGCACTGAAGCTTTCTTT.

The V and J genes are TRBV9 and TRBJ2-2; TRBD1 is a possible D gene (6 bases). V lost 1 base, J lost 0 bases, and 13 bases lay in between. The CDR3 spans 17 residues. Germline CDR1 SGDLS, CDR2 YYNGEE. The CDR3 loop reads CASSVRWTVPNTGELFF. CDR3 DNA: TGTGCCAGCAGCGTAAGGTGGACAGTACCGAACACCGGGGAGCTGTTTTTT.

The chain is built from TRBV6-1 and TRBJ1-6; no clear D gene. Trimming removed 2 bases at V and 1 base at J, with 9 bases between. Germline lookup yields CDR1 MNHNS and CDR2 SASEGT. The CDR3 has 16 residues. DNA for the CDR3: TGTGCCAGCAGTGAAATTGGGAGTTCCTATAATTCACCCCTCCACTTT. It is translated as CASSEIGSSYNSPLHF.

The rearrangement joins TRBV5-4 to TRBJ1-1; perhaps TRBD1 as D (6 bases). In germline, CDR1 is SGHNT, CDR2 YYREEE (reference sequence). This CDR3 is 15 amino acids long. Trimming took off 0 bases at V and 1 base at J, with 10 bases between the two ends. The CDR3 loop is CASSLVTGPNTEAFF. For the CDR3, the DNA is TGTGCCAGCAGCTTGGTTACAGGGCCGAACACTGAAGCTTTCTTT.

This chain uses TRBV19 with TRBJ2-5; 12 nucleotides line up with TRBD2. Per the germline V gene, CDR1 is LNHDA and CDR2 is SQIVND (reference sequence). The CDR3 length is 17 residues. Unmatched junction bases numbered 6, after V lost 2 bases and J lost 2 bases. The CDR3 bases are TGTGCCAGTAGTATATCCTCCGGACTAGCGGGACAAGAGACCCAGTACTTC. It is translated as CASSISSGLAGQETQYF.

V and J are TRBV9 and TRBJ2-1, with 8 bases fitting TRBD2. CDR1 is SGDLS, CDR2 YYNGEE, per germline. J gave up 4 bases and V 0 bases, and 3 bases lay outside the gene matches. The length of the CDR3 is 15 residues. The CDR3 bases are TGTGCCAGCAGCGTAGGGAGCGGGAGTTACAATGAGCAGTTCTTC. Its translation is CASSVGSGSYNEQFF.

V is TRBV5-4 and J is TRBJ2-7; D is perhaps TRBD2 (5 bases). The CDR3 length is 15 residues. Trimming removed 5 bases from V and 3 bases from J, with 18 bases in between. The germline CDR1 and CDR2 sequences are SGHNT and YYREEE (reference sequence). The CDR3 region is CASRPITGNSYEQYF. DNA for the CDR3: TGTGCCAGCAGACCCATAACCGGGAACAGCTACGAGCAGTACTTC.

The V and J genes are TRBV7-9 and TRBJ1-1; 7 bases agree with TRBD1. Trimming at V came to 0 bases and at J to 6 bases, leaving 4 bases not matched to a gene. The CDR3 contains 14 residues. From germline, CDR1 is SEHNR and CDR2 FQNEAQ (reference sequence). The CDR3 reads CASSLAQGGSEAFF. The CDR3 nucleotides read TGTGCCAGCAGCTTAGCTCAGGGGGGCTCTGAAGCTTTCTTT.

The chain joins TRBV9 to TRBJ2-5; 8 bases agree with TRBD1. The V gene's germline CDR1 is SGDLS and CDR2 YYNGEE. The CDR3 contains 16 residues. V gave up 0 bases and J gave up 4 bases; unmatched junction bases: 8. This CDR3 reads CASSVARDRFGETQYF. CDR3 in DNA: TGTGCCAGCAGCGTAGCCCGGGACAGGTTTGGAGAGACCCAGTACTTC.

The V call is TRBV5-1, the J call TRBJ2-7; D is possibly TRBD1 (5 bases). The V and J ends lost 1 base and 3 bases respectively, with 11 bases between them. The CDR3 has 14 residues. CDR1 is SGHRS and CDR2 is YFSETQ in the germline V gene. This CDR3 reads CASSLTGGDYEQYF. The CDR3 DNA reads as TGCGCCAGCAGCTTGACAGGTGGGGACTACGAGCAGTACTTC.

V and J are TRBV6-5 and TRBJ2-7, with TRBD2 matching 9 bases. The germline gives CDR1 MNHEY, CDR2 SVGAGI. CDR3 size: 14 residues. Trimming removed 5 bases from V and 3 bases from J; junction bases left unmatched: 5. The CDR3 DNA sequence: TGTGCCAGCAGTCCCGGGACTAGCATCTACGAGCAGTACTTC. Protein sequence: CASSPGTSIYEQYF.

V is TRBV5-1 and J is TRBJ1-1; D possibly corresponds to TRBD1 (5 bases). The length of the CDR3 is 14 residues. V lost 0 bases and J lost 4, with 10 bases in between. Germline V gene lookup returns CDR1 SGHRS and CDR2 YFSETQ. The DNA for the CDR3 is TGCGCCAGCAGCTTGGGGGGCGGGACCACTGAAGCTTTCTTT. Translated: CASSLGGGTTEAFF.

The chain combines TRBV4-1 with TRBJ1-2, with 10 bases lining up with TRBD1. Germline V gene sequence: CDR1 MGHRA, CDR2 YSYEKL. V lost 6 bases to trimming and J lost 6 bases; unmatched junction nucleotides: 10. This CDR3 contains 15 residues. This CDR3 is CASRLVTGGLNGYTF. The CDR3 bases are TGCGCCAGCAGGCTAGTGACAGGGGGCTTAAATGGCTACACCTTC.

The gene calls are TRBV6-5 and TRBJ1-2, with 7 bases that match TRBD1. Germline V gene lookup returns CDR1 MNHEY and CDR2 SVGAGI. The CDR3 is made up of 15 amino acids. The trim removed 2 bases at V and 8 bases at J, leaving 11 bases unmatched. The CDR3 loop is CASSYLPRTGGGYTF. Written as DNA, the CDR3 is TGTGCCAGCAGTTACCTTCCCCGGACAGGCGGGGGCTACACCTTC.

This chain links TRBV9 with TRBJ1-6; 7 nucleotides line up with TRBD1. Germline loops: CDR1 SGDLS, CDR2 YYNGEE. CDR3 length: 18 amino acids. The ends lost 0 bases at V and 6 bases at J; junction bases unmatched: 12. In DNA form, the CDR3 reads TGTGCCAGCAGCGTAGGGGCAAACAGGGGCCATTCTAATTCACCCCTCCACTTT. Translating it yields CASSVGANRGHSNSPLHF.